The 25 T cell receptor beta chains listed next were all sequenced from one sample in a study of T-cell memory formation after mild COVID-19. TCRdb reanalysed the 5' RACE reads using MiXCR and keeps one entry per CDR3 protein. Of roughly 550,000 distinct CDR3 sequences in the sample, approximately 20% were seen once. Specimen: PBMCs or a T cell subset sorted from them (not recorded which). The receptor source for this set is an adult woman who had mild COVID-19 (a few samples of this study predate the infection). Cell type and time point are not known.

The CDR3 sequence: CASSQLGTGDLYGYTF. The CDR3 region has the DNA TGTGCCAGCAGCCAACTTGGGACAGGGGACCTCTACGGCTACACCTTC. The chain links TRBV5-5 to TRBJ1-2; 10 bases fit TRBD1. This CDR3 region has 16 residues. J lost 8 bases, V lost 4 bases, and 14 bases had no gene match. The germline gives CDR1 SGHKS, CDR2 YYEKEE (reference sequence).

J is TRBJ2-5 and V is TRBV18; perhaps TRBD1 as D (5 bases). This CDR3 comprises 14 residues. Trimming took 2 bases from V and 2 from J, leaving 9 bases between them. The V gene's germline CDR1 is KGHSH and CDR2 LQKENI. CDR3 DNA sequence: TGTGCCAGCTCACCAAGGGGCCAACAAGAGACCCAGTACTTC. It is translated as CASSPRGQQETQYF.

The chain couples TRBV7-2 to TRBJ2-2; D remains unclear. Trimming cost V 4 bases and J 2 bases, with 11 bases left between them. The CDR3 is 15 amino acids. Germline CDR1 SGHTA, CDR2 FQGNSA. This CDR3 reads CASSSTIINTGELFF. The DNA for the CDR3 is TGTGCCAGCAGCTCCACCATCATCAACACCGGGGAGCTGTTTTTT.

The rearrangement links TRBV30 to TRBJ2-1; the match to TRBD2 covers 11 bases. V gave up 1 base and J gave up 7 bases; unmatched junction bases: 6. From germline, CDR1 is GTSNPN and CDR2 SVGIG (reference sequence). The CDR3 runs 15 residues. The CDR3 bases are TGTGCCTGGAGTGCCCTAGCGGGAGGCGATAATGAGCAGTTCTTC. Translating it yields CAWSALAGGDNEQFF. Filled out from reference TRBV30 and TRBJ2-1, the complete variable domain reads SQTIHQWPATLVQPVGSPLSLECTVEGTSNPNLYWYRQAAGRGLQLLFYSVGIGQISSEVPQNLSASRPQDRQFILSSKKLLLSDSGFYLCAWSALAGGDNEQFFGPGTRLTVL.

This clonotype was observed a handful of times. V gene TRBV5-4 combines with J gene TRBJ2-7, with TRBD1 matching over 7 bases. Germline values: CDR1 SGHNT, CDR2 YYREEE (reference sequence). After removal of 8 bases from V and 0 bases from J, the junction contained 5 bases not matched to a gene. This CDR3 has 13 residues. CDR3 bases: TGTGCCAGTACAAGACAGGGCTCCTACGAGCAGTACTTC. This gives the protein CASTRQGSYEQYF.

The CDR3: CASSLGRDGAPLHF. CDR3 DNA: TGTGCCAGCAGTTTAGGGCGGGATGGAGCACCCCTCCACTTT. The chain has TRBV12-3 or TRBV12-4 and TRBJ1-6; D is unclear. The CDR3 contains 14 residues. V was clipped by 1 base and J by 11 bases, with 12 bases between them.

This clonotype was seen only a few times. V usage is TRBV4-1 and J usage is TRBJ2-2; 9 bases map to TRBD1. Germline lookup yields CDR1 MGHRA and CDR2 YSYEKL. The length of the CDR3 is 15 residues. The ends lost 4 bases at V and 6 bases at J; junction bases unmatched: 6. CDR3 nucleotide sequence: TGCGCCAGCAGCCGGGACAGGGAAGCAGCCGGGGAGCTGTTTTTT. It yields the protein CASSRDREAAGELFF.

A few counts support this clonotype. The chain is built from TRBV3-1 and TRBJ2-1; 9 bases fit TRBD1. The CDR3 contains 14 residues. The germline V gene has CDR1 LGHDT and CDR2 YNNKEL (reference sequence). V lost 2 bases to trimming and J lost 9 bases; unmatched junction nucleotides: 5. CDR3 region: CASSQRDRVSEQFF. The CDR3 bases are TGTGCCAGCAGCCAAAGGGACAGGGTTTCTGAGCAGTTCTTC.

In this sample, this clonotype turned up a few times. The V gene is TRBV6-5, the J gene TRBJ2-7, with D possibly matching TRBD1 (6 bases). Trimming stripped 6 bases from V and 3 bases from J, with 15 bases between. This CDR3 is 14 amino acids long. Germline V CDR1 and CDR2: MNHEY, SVGAGI. CDR3 protein: CASRPDRQSYEQYF. CDR3 DNA sequence: TGTGCCAGCAGACCCGACAGGCAAAGCTACGAGCAGTACTTC.

The rearrangement joins TRBV27 to TRBJ2-7; 8 positions agree with TRBD1. Trimming took 3 bases from V and 4 from J; bases not matched to a gene: 5. The germline CDR1 and CDR2 sequences are MNHEY and SMNVEV (reference sequence). The CDR3 has 14 amino acids. The DNA of the CDR3 is TGTGCCAGCAGTTTGCCAGGGGGCCAATACGAGCAGTACTTC. It translates to CASSLPGGQYEQYF.

This clonotype has only a few counts. The rearrangement uses TRBV29-1 and TRBJ1-2; 7 bases map to TRBD1. The V gene end was trimmed by 6 bases and the J gene end by 6 bases; junction bases not matched to a gene: 7. Germline values: CDR1 SQVTM, CDR2 ANQGSEA. This CDR3 region has 12 residues. Here the CDR3 DNA reads TGCAGCGTCGCAGGGACAGAGGATGGCTACACCTTC. Residues: CSVAGTEDGYTF.

The CDR3 is CASSQTLPTDTQYF. As DNA, the CDR3 is TGTGCCAGCAGTCAAACACTCCCCACAGATACGCAGTATTTT. This chain connects TRBV27 to TRBJ2-3; D is uncertain. The germline CDR1 and CDR2 sequences are MNHEY and SMNVEV (reference sequence). The V end lost 5 bases, the J end lost 2 bases, and 11 bases lay between the germline ends. This CDR3 is 14 amino acids long.

This clonotype was seen ten or more times. J is TRBJ2-7 and V is TRBV9, with TRBD1 matching over 7 bases. The CDR3 is 17 residues long. V lost 4 bases to trimming and J lost 3 bases; unmatched junction nucleotides: 16. From germline, CDR1 is SGDLS and CDR2 YYNGEE. CDR3: CASSPTRADRDVYEQYF. The CDR3 coding sequence is TGTGCCAGCAGCCCCACACGGGCCGACAGGGACGTCTACGAGCAGTACTTC.

The chain couples TRBV6-5 to TRBJ2-2, with 12 bases lining up with TRBD2. The V and J ends lost 7 bases and 6 bases, in that order; junction bases with no gene match: 9. From germline, CDR1 is MNHEY and CDR2 SVGAGI. This CDR3 has 16 residues. The CDR3 nucleotides are TGTGCCAGCACCTCTAGCGGGAGGGCCCTGGCCGGGGAGCTGTTTTTT. Encoded protein: CASTSSGRALAGELFF.

The chain recombines TRBV4-2 with TRBJ2-3, with 8 bases identical to TRBD1. The CDR3 contains 16 residues. The germline CDR1 and CDR2 sequences are LGHNA and YNFKEQ. Trimming cost V 5 bases and J 5 bases; bases outside gene matches: 12. Written as DNA, the CDR3 is TGTGCCAGCAGCATAGGCTATGGAACAGGGGGAGATACGCAGTATTTT. The encoded protein is CASSIGYGTGGDTQYF.

This clonotype was recorded at least ten times. The CDR3 loop reads CASSSPGSYEQYF. CDR3 bases: TGTGCCAGCAGCAGTCCGGGCTCCTACGAGCAGTACTTC. The chain couples TRBV7-2 to TRBJ2-7; no definite D call. This CDR3 contains 13 residues. Germline V gives CDR1 SGHTA, CDR2 FQGNSA. The ends were cut back, 5 bases at V and 0 bases at J, with 8 bases in the middle.

This clonotype was seen a handful of times. The rearrangement links TRBV6-2 or TRBV6-3 to TRBJ1-1; tentative D call: TRBD1 (6 bases). V was trimmed by 5 bases and J by 1 base, leaving 11 bases between them. CDR3 length equals 14 residues. Per the germline V gene, CDR1 is MNHEY and CDR2 is SVGEGT. The CDR3 region has the DNA TGTGCCAGCAGTCCATACAGGGCGAACACTGAAGCTTTCTTT. Its protein is CASSPYRANTEAFF.

The chain employs TRBV19 and TRBJ1-1; 11 bases map to TRBD1. Germline CDR1 reads LNHDA; CDR2 reads SQIVND (reference sequence). The CDR3 has 18 amino acids. Germline trimming cut 5 bases from V and 4 bases from J; bases unmatched to any gene: 15. DNA of the CDR3: TGTGCCAGTAGTCCCCCTCCGGGACAGGGGGTTTACGGCACTGAAGCTTTCTTT. Protein sequence: CASSPPPGQGVYGTEAFF.

The chain couples TRBV6-6 to TRBJ1-2, with D unclear. The germline gives CDR1 MNHNY, CDR2 SVGAGI (reference sequence). Trimming cost V 7 bases and J 2 bases, with 17 bases left between them. The CDR3 is made up of 15 amino acids. The CDR3 reads CASTIGLGLNYGYTF. The CDR3 DNA is TGTGCCAGCACTATAGGGCTGGGCTTAAACTATGGCTACACCTTC.

The J gene is TRBJ2-3, the V gene TRBV14, with 10 bases identical to TRBD2. The CDR3 spans 18 residues. Losses at the gene ends were 1 base for V and 4 bases for J; bases not matched to a gene: 11. CDR1 is SGHDN and CDR2 is FVKESK in the germline V gene. This CDR3 is CASSQATGTSERADTQYF. CDR3 coding DNA: TGTGCCAGCAGCCAAGCTACCGGGACTAGCGAACGGGCAGATACGCAGTATTTT.

The chain joins TRBV7-9 to TRBJ1-2, with D unresolved. Germline CDR1 reads SEHNR; CDR2 reads FQNEAQ (reference sequence). This CDR3 has 15 amino acids. V was shortened by 2 bases and J by 4 bases, with 14 bases between the two germline ends. CDR3 DNA sequence: TGTGCCAGCAGCTTATCTCTCCCAGGTTCCTATGGCTACACCTTC. It codes for CASSLSLPGSYGYTF.

The chain employs TRBV7-9 and TRBJ1-1, with TRBD1 matching over 8 bases. After removal of 5 bases from V and 5 bases from J, the junction contained 10 bases not matched to a gene. CDR3 length equals 15 residues. Germline loops: CDR1 SEHNR, CDR2 FQNEAQ (reference sequence). CDR3 sequence reads: CASSLLGTGGTEAFF. The CDR3, as DNA: TGTGCCAGCAGCCTCTTGGGGACAGGAGGTACTGAAGCTTTCTTT.

The chain couples TRBV20-1 to TRBJ2-1; tentatively, D is TRBD1 or TRBD2 (5 bases each). V lost 3 bases, J lost 4 bases, and 13 bases lay in between. The CDR3 loop spans 14 amino acids. Germline loops: CDR1 DFQATT, CDR2 SNEGSKA (reference sequence). DNA for the CDR3: TGCAGTGCTAGGGAGAAGGGGAGTTACAATGAGCAGTTCTTC. Its translation: CSAREKGSYNEQFF.

This chain connects TRBV7-9 to TRBJ1-2; D may be TRBD1 (5 bases). This CDR3 spans 13 amino acids. Germline assignment: CDR1 SEHNR and CDR2 FQNEAQ (reference sequence). Between the trimmed V and J ends, which lost 1 base and 7 bases, there was a span of 10 bases. The DNA of the CDR3 is TGTGCCAGCAGCTTAGGATCGGGACCTGGCTACACCTTC. It specifies CASSLGSGPGYTF.

This clonotype came up many times. The chain uses TRBV5-1 and TRBJ2-1; D uncertain. Germline V CDR1 and CDR2: SGHRS, YFSETQ. This CDR3 contains 14 residues. V lost 0 bases and J lost 2, with 6 bases in between. The CDR3 sequence: CASSLGRTYNEQFF. The CDR3 nucleotides are TGCGCCAGCAGCTTGGGACGGACCTACAATGAGCAGTTCTTC.